This T cell receptor beta chain is from a study of T cells in Graves' hyperthyroidism and ophthalmopathy. The CDR3 is 14 amino acids. CDR1 and CDR2 from the germline V gene are LGHDT and YNNKEL (reference sequence). The J segment lost 9 bases and the V segment lost 6 bases, leaving 7 bases of the junction unmatched. TCR beta CDR3 sequences were amplified from RNA transcripts. First-round RT-PCR targeting the TCR CDR3 was performed with the HTBI primer set. Each CDR3 protein gets one entry after TCRdb re-called the multiplex PCR reads with MiXCR. The table has hundreds of thousands of distinct CDR3 sequences, about a sixth seen once. This clonotype appeared many times.

The chain couples TRBV3-1 to TRBJ2-1, with 11 nucleotides matching TRBD2. This receptor was taken from a woman under 40 with Graves' hyperthyroidism. Material: blood. The CDR3 DNA reads as TGTGCCAGCAGACTGACCGGGACTAGCGGTGAGCAGTTCTTC. Its translation: CASRLTGTSGEQFF.